This T cell receptor beta chain was identified in a study of T cell responses to AZD1222 COVID-19 vaccine. Regarding this clone: Antigen unknown.

Using immunoSEQ multiplex PCR, the repertoire was profiled, and TCRdb retains in-frame clones only, with some absent. The sample carries about 96,000 clones, 80% to 90% recorded once. Study-wide points: Spike regions recognized by vaccine-associated CD4 TCRs spanned the protein, led by 160-218 and 743-854.

The input for sequencing was peripheral blood, taken on day 0 of AZD1222 vaccination. The sequence was obtained from an adult in good health.

This CDR3 is CASSLGGLAGIETQYF. CDR3 bases: TGTGCCAGCAGCTTGGGGGGCCTAGCGGGGATCGAGACCCAGTACTTC. V is TRBV5-4 and J is TRBJ2-5; 9 bases map to TRBD2. The V segment lost 0 bases and the J segment 5 bases; nucleotides outside the gene matches: 8. The CDR3 is 16 residues long. Germline V gives CDR1 SGHNT, CDR2 YYREEE (reference sequence).